The T cell receptor (beta chain) described here comes from a study of neurological immune-mediated disorders. Points from the study as a whole: HTLV-1-associated myelopathy displayed the greatest TCR clonal expansion, and multiple sclerosis exhibited the smallest, lower than that of healthy controls. Phylogenetic grouping assigned the repertoires of 18 of 34 multiple sclerosis patients to a single related-CDR3 cluster, representing a possible signature.

The cDNA was generated by 5'RACE with 10-nucleotide random UMIs. One entry per CDR3 protein results from TCRdb running MiXCR on the 5' RACE reads. In the table there are 45,000 to 55,000 distinct CDR3 sequences, roughly 3.8% of which are singletons. A word on this clonotype: Its antigen is as yet unknown.

This TCR was recovered from a man aged 55 to 70 with multiple sclerosis. Sequenced material: PBMCs.

CDR3 in amino acids: CASSLDAGGASDTQYF. The DNA of the CDR3 is TGCGCCAGCAGCTTGGACGCGGGGGGGGCCTCTGATACGCAGTATTTT. The chain links TRBV5-1 to TRBJ2-3; 9 nucleotides agree with TRBD2. After removal of 0 bases from V and 6 bases from J, the junction contained 8 bases not matched to a gene. Germline CDR1 and CDR2: SGHRS and YFSETQ. The CDR3 length is 16 residues.